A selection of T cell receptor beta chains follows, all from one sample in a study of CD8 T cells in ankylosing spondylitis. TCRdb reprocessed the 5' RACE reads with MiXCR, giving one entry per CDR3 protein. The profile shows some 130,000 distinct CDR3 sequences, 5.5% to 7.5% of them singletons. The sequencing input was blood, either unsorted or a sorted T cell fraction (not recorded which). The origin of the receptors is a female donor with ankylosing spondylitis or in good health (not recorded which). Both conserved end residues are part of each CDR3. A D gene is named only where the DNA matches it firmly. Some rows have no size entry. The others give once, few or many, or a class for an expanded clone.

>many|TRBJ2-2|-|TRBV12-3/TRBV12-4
CASSRSRGSTGELFF
TGTGCCAGCAGTCGTTCAAGGGGTAGCACCGGGGAGCTGTTTTTT
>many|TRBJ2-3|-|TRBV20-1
CSARDPLRDTQYF
TGCAGTGCTAGAGATCCACTACGCGATACGCAGTATTTT
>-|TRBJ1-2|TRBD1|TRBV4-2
CASSQDRGDRLYGYTF
TGTGCCAGCAGCCAAGATAGGGGGGACAGACTCTATGGCTACACCTTC
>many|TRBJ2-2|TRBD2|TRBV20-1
CSAELAGGDTGELFF
TGCAGTGCCGAACTGGCGGGGGGCGACACCGGGGAGCTGTTTTTT
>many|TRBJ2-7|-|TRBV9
CASSVDFSYEQYF
TGTGCCAGCAGCGTCGACTTCTCCTACGAGCAGTACTTC
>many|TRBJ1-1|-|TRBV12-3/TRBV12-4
CASSLSGAGLNTEAFF
TGTGCCAGCAGTTTATCTGGGGCAGGACTGAACACTGAAGCTTTCTTT
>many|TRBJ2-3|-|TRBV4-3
CASSQDLSRGASTDTQYF
TGCGCCAGCAGCCAAGATCTAAGCCGGGGGGCTAGCACAGATACGCAGTATTTT
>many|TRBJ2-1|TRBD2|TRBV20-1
CSATTSGYYNEQFF
TGCAGTGCCACTACTAGCGGATACTACAATGAGCAGTTCTTC
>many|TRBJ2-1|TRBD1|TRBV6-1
CAMGDRDYNEQFF
TGTGCCATGGGGGACAGGGACTACAATGAGCAGTTCTTC
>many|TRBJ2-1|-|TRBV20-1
CSARGRTLNEQFF
TGCAGTGCTAGAGGCAGGACGCTGAATGAGCAGTTCTTC
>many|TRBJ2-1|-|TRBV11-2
CASSLGSSYNEQFF
TGTGCCAGCAGCTTAGGGAGCTCCTACAATGAGCAGTTCTTC
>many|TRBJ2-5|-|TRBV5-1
CASSLGPSQETQYF
TGCGCCAGCAGCTTGGGACCATCACAAGAGACCCAGTACTTC
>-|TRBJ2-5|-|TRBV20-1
CSATGGSGRETQYF
TGCAGTGCTACAGGGGGGTCAGGGAGAGAGACCCAGTACTTC
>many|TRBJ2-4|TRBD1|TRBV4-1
CASSQGGQGDPYF
TGCGCCAGCAGCCAAGGGGGACAGGGGGATCCGTACTTC
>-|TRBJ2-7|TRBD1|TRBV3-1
CASSQQGVRGYEQYF
TGTGCCAGCAGCCAGCAGGGGGTCAGGGGCTACGAGCAGTACTTC
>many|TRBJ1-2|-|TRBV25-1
CASSDNANYGYTF
TGTGCCAGCAGTGATAATGCTAACTATGGCTACACCTTC
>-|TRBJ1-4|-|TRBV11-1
CASSLLIDVGATNEKLFF
TGTGCCAGCAGCTTATTAATAGATGTTGGGGCAACTAATGAAAAACTGTTTTTT
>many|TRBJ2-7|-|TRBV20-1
CSAQRGAYEQYF
TGCAGTGCCCAAAGGGGGGCTTACGAGCAGTACTTC
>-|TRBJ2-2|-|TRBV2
CASSVRQNTGELFF
TGTGCCAGCAGTGTGCGGCAGAACACCGGGGAGCTGTTTTTT
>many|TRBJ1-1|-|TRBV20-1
CSAPTAVEAFF
TGCAGTGCCCCCACTGCCGTTGAAGCTTTCTTT
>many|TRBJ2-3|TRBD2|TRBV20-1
CSARTSGGGPDTQYF
TGCAGTGCTCGGACTAGCGGGGGGGGCCCAGATACGCAGTATTTT
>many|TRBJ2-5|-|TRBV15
CATSMDPKETQYF
TGTGCCACCAGCATGGACCCGAAAGAGACCCAGTACTTC
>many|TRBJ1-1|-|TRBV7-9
CANQADNTEAFF
TGTGCCAACCAAGCAGATAACACTGAAGCTTTCTTT
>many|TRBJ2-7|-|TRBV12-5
CASALVGEQYF
TGTGCTAGTGCCCTCGTTGGCGAGCAGTACTTC
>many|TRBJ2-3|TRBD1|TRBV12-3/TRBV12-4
CASLPLGQRLPTDTQYF
TGTGCCAGCTTACCTCTGGGACAGAGACTACCAACAGATACGCAGTATTTT
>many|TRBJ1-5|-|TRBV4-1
CASSQERDQPQHF
TGCGCCAGCAGCCAAGAGAGGGATCAGCCCCAGCATTTT
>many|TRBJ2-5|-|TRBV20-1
CSARENDQETQYF
TGCAGTGCTAGAGAGAATGACCAAGAGACCCAGTACTTC
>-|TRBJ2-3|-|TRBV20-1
CSAILTVSTDTQYF
TGCAGTGCTATACTGACAGTGAGCACAGATACGCAGTATTTT